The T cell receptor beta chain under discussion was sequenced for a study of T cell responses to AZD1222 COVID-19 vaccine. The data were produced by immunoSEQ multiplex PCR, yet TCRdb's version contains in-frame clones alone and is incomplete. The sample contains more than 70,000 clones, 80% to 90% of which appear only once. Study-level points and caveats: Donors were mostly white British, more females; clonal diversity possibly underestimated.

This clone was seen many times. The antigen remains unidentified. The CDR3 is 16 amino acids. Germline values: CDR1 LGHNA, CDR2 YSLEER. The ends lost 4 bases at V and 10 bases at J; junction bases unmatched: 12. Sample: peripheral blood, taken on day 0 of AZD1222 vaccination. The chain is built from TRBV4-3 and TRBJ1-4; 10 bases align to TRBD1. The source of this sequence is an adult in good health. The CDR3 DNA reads TGCGCCAGCAGCCCCCAGACCGGGACAGGGGCTGGAAAACTGTTTTTT. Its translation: CASSPQTGTGAGKLFF.